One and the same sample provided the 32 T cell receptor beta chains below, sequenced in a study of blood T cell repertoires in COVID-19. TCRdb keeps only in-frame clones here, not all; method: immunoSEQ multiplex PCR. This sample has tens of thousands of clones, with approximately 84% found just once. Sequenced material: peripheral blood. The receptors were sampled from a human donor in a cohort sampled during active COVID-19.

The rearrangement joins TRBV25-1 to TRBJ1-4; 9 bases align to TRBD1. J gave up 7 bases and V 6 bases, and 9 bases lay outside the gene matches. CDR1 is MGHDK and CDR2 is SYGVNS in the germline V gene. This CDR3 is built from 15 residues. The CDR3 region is CASRKDTGGLEKLFF. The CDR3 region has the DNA TGTGCCAGCAGGAAAGATACAGGGGGCCTTGAAAAACTGTTTTTT.

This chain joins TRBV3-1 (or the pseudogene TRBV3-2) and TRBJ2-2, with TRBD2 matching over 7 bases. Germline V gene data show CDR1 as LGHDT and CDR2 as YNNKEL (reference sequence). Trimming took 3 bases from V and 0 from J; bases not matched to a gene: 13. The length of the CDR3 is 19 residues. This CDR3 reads CASSHSGTGGASNTGELFF. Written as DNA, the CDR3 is TGTGCCAGCAGCCATTCCGGAACGGGAGGAGCATCGAACACCGGGGAGCTGTTTTTT.

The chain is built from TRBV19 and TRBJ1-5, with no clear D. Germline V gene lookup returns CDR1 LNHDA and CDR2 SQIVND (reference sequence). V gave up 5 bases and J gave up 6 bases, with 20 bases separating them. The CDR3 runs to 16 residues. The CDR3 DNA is TGTGCCAGTAGTCTTCGTGCCCCGGGATTTGGTCAGCCCCAGCATTTT. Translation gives CASSLRAPGFGQPQHF. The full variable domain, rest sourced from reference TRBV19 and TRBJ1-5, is DGGITQSPKYLFRKEGQNVTLSCEQNLNHDAMYWYRQDPGQGLRLIYYSQIVNDFQKGDIAEGYSVSREKKESFPLTVTSAQKNPTAFYLCASSLRAPGFGQPQHFGDGTRLSIL.

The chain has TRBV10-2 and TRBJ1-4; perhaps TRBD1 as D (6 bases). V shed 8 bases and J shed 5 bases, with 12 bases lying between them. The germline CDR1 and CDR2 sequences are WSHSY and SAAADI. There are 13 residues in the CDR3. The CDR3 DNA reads TGCGCCAGCCTCCGGGACAAGAATGAAAAACTGTTTTTT. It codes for CASLRDKNEKLFF.

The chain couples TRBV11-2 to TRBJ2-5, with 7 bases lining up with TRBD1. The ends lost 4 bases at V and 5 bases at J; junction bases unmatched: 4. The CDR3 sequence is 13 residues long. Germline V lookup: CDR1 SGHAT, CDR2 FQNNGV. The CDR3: CASSSDRVETQYF. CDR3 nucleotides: TGTGCCAGCAGCTCCGACAGGGTTGAGACCCAGTACTTC.

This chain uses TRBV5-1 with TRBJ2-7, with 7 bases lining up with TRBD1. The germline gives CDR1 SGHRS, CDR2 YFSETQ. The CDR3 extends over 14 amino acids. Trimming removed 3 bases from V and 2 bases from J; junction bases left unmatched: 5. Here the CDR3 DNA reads TGCGCCAGCAGCTCGTCGACAGGGACCTACGAGCAGTACTTC. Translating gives CASSSSTGTYEQYF. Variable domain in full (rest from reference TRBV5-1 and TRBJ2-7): KAGVTQTPRYLIKTRGQQVTLSCSPISGHRSVSWYQQTPGQGLQFLFEYFSETQRNKGNFPGRFSGRQFSNSRSEMNVSTLELGDSALYLCASSSSTGTYEQYFGPGTRLTVT.

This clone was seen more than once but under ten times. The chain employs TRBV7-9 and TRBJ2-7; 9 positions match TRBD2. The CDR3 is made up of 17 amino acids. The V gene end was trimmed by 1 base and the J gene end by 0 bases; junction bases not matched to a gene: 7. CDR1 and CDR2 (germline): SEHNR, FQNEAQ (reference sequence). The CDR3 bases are TGTGCCAGCAGCTTAGGGTCCGGCGGGGGGGACTCCTACGAGCAGTACTTC. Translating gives CASSLGSGGGDSYEQYF.

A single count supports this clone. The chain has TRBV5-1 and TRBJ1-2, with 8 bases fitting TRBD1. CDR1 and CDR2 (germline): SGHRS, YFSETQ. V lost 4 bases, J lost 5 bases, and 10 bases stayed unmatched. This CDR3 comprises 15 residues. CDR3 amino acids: CASSPEGQGGYGYTF. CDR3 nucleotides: TGCGCCAGCAGCCCGGAAGGACAGGGTGGGTATGGCTACACCTTC.

CDR3 sequence (DNA): TGCAGCGTTGCTTCAGATACAGGGAGCCAAAATGAGCAGTTCTTC. This gives the protein CSVASDTGSQNEQFF. The J gene is TRBJ2-1, the V gene TRBV29-1; the D gene is possibly TRBD1 (6 bases). CDR1 and CDR2 from the germline V gene are SQVTM and ANQGSEA. This CDR3 is 15 amino acids long. V was cut by 4 bases and J by 7 bases, with 20 bases left in between.

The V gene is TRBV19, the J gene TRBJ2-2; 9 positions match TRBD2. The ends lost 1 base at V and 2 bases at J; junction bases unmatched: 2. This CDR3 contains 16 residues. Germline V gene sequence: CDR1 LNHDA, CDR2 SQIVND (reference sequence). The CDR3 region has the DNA TGTGCCAGTAGTATAGCCGGGACTAGCAACACCGGGGAGCTGTTTTTT. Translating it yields CASSIAGTSNTGELFF.

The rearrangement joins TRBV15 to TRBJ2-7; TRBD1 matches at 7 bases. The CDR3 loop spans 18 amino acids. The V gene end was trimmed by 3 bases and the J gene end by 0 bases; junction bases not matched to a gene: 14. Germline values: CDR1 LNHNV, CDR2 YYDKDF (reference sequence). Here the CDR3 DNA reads TGTGCCACCAGCAGCAGATCGACAGGGAGCCGGAACTCCTACGAGCAGTACTTC. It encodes CATSSRSTGSRNSYEQYF.

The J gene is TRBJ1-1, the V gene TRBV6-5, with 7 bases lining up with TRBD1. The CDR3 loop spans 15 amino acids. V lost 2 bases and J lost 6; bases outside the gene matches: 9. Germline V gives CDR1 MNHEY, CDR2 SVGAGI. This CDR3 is CASSYGSRQGPEAFF. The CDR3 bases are TGTGCCAGCAGTTACGGCTCGAGACAGGGCCCTGAAGCTTTCTTT.

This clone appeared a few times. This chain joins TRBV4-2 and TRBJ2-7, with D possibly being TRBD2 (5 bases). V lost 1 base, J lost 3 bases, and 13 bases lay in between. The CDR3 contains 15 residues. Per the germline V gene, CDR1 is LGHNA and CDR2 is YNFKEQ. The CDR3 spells CASSQVGGSHYEQYF. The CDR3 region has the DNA TGTGCCAGCAGCCAAGTGGGCGGGTCCCACTACGAGCAGTACTTC.

DNA of the CDR3: TGTGCCAGTAGTATAGACGTCTCTGAGACCCAGTACTTC. It yields the protein CASSIDVSETQYF. J is TRBJ2-5 and V is TRBV19; D remains unclear. Deletions cut 0 bases from V and 5 bases from J, with 7 bases between. This CDR3 has 13 residues. The germline CDR1 and CDR2 sequences are LNHDA and SQIVND (reference sequence).

The chain's CDR3 is CASSLAGGAEAFF. CDR3 sequence (DNA): TGTGCCAGCAGCTTAGCGGGAGGAGCTGAAGCTTTCTTT. V and J are TRBV7-9 and TRBJ1-1; D is unclear. Germline CDR1 SEHNR, CDR2 FQNEAQ (reference sequence). V lost 0 bases to trimming and J lost 6 bases, with 8 bases between them. The CDR3 has 13 amino acids. The full variable domain, rest sourced from reference TRBV7-9 and TRBJ1-1, is DTGVSQNPRHKITKRGQNVTFRCDPISEHNRLYWYRQTLGQGPEFLTYFQNEAQLEKSRLLSDRFSAERPKGSFSTLEIQRTEQGDSAMYLCASSLAGGAEAFFGQGTRLTVV.

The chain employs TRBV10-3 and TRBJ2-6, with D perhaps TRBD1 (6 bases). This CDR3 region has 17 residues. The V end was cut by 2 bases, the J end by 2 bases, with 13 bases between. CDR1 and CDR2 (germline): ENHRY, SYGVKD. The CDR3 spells CAISEPQGLAGANVLTF. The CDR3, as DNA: TGTGCCATCAGTGAGCCACAGGGCTTAGCTGGGGCCAACGTCCTGACTTTC.

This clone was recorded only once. CDR3: CASSLGGGRGLSNEKLFF. Written as DNA, the CDR3 is TGTGCCAGCAGCTTAGGTGGGGGCAGGGGGCTTTCTAATGAAAAACTGTTTTTT. The rearrangement links TRBV11-2 to TRBJ1-4, with TRBD1 identical over 8 bases. From germline, CDR1 is SGHAT and CDR2 FQNNGV. After removal of 1 base from V and 3 bases from J, the junction contained 10 bases not matched to a gene. The CDR3 is 18 residues long.

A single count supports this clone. The CDR3 protein is CATSNDQTGVWRTEAFF. CDR3 nucleotide sequence: TGTGCCACCAGCAATGATCAGACAGGGGTTTGGCGAACTGAAGCTTTCTTT. The V and J genes are TRBV15 and TRBJ1-1; 8 positions agree with TRBD1. V lost 4 bases and J lost 5; bases outside the gene matches: 15. This CDR3 region has 17 residues. Germline CDR1 and CDR2: LNHNV and YYDKDF (reference sequence). Based on the CDR3 plus reference TRBV15 and TRBJ1-1, the full variable domain is DAMVIQNPRYQVTQFGKPVTLSCSQTLNHNVMYWYQQKSSQAPKLLFHYYDKDFNNEADTPDNFQSRRPNTSFCFLDIRSPGLGDTAMYLCATSNDQTGVWRTEAFFGQGTRLTVV.

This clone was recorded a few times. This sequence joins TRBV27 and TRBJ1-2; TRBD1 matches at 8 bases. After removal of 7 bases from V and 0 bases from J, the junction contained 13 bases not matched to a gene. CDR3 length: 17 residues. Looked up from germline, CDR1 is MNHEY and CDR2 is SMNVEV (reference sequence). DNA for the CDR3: TGTGCCAGCACTCCGAGGGCAGGGGGCGGTTCTAACTATGGCTACACCTTC. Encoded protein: CASTPRAGGGSNYGYTF.

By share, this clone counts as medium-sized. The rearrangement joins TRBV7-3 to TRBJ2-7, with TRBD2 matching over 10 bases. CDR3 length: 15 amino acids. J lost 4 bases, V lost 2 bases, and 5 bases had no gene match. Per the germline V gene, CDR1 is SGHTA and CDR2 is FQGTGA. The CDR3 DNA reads TGTGCCAGCAGCTTAGGTCTAGCGGGGGCATACGAGCAGTACTTC. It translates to CASSLGLAGAYEQYF.

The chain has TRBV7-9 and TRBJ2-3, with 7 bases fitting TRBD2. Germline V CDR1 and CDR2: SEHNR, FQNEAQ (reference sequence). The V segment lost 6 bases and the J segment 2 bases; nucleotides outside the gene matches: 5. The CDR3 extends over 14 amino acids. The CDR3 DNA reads TGTGCCAGCAGAGGGGAGGGCATCACAGATACGCAGTATTTT. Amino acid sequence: CASRGEGITDTQYF.

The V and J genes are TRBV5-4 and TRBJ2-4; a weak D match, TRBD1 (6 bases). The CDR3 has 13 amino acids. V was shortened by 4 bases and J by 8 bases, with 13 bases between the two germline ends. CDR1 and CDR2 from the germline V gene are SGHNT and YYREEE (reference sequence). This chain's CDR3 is CASSTTGIDIQYF. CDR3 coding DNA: TGTGCCAGCAGCACTACAGGGATTGACATTCAGTACTTC.

The CDR3 coding sequence is TGTGCCAGCAGCTTGGCTGGCGGGGGGGCCCGGCGGAATGAGCAGTTCTTC. It encodes CASSLAGGGARRNEQFF. This chain links TRBV5-6 with TRBJ2-1, with 9 bases aligning to TRBD2. The CDR3 is 17 residues long. Trimming cost V 0 bases and J 7 bases; bases outside gene matches: 11. Germline assignment: CDR1 SGHDT and CDR2 YYEEEE.

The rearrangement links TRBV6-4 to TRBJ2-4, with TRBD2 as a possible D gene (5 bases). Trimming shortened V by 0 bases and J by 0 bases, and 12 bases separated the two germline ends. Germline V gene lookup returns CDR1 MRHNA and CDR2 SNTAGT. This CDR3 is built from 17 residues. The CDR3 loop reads CASSDSLPSLAKNIQYF. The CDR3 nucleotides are TGTGCCAGCAGTGACTCGTTGCCTAGCCTAGCCAAAAACATTCAGTACTTC.

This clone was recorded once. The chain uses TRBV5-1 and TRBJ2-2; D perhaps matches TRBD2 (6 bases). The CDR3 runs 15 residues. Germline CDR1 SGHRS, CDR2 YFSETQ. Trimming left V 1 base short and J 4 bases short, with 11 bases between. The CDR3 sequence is CASSLSLASTGELFF. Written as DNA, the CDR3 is TGCGCCAGCAGCTTGTCTCTAGCGAGCACCGGGGAGCTGTTTTTT.

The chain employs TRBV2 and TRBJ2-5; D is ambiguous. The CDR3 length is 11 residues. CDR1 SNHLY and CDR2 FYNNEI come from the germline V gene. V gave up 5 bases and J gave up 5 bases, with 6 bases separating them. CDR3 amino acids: CASSYEETQYF. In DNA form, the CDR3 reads TGTGCCAGCAGTTACGAGGAGACCCAGTACTTC.

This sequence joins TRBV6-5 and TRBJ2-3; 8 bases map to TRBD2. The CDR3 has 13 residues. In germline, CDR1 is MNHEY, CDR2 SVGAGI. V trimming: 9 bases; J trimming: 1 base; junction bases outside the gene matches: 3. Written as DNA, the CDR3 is TGTGCCAGTCTCGGGGGGGGCACAGATACGCAGTATTTT. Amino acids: CASLGGGTDTQYF.

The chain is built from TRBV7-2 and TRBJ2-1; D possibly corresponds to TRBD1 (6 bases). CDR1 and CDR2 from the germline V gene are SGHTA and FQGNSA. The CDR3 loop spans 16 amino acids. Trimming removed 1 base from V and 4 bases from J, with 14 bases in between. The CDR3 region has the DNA TGTGCCAGCAGCTTAGGGCTGGGGGCGCCGTACAATGAGCAGTTCTTC. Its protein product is CASSLGLGAPYNEQFF. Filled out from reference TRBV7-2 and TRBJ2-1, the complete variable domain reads GAGVSQSPSNKVTEKGKDVELRCDPISGHTALYWYRQSLGQGLEFLIYFQGNSAPDKSGLPSDRFSAERTGGSVSTLTIQRTQQEDSAVYLCASSLGLGAPYNEQFFGPGTRLTVL.

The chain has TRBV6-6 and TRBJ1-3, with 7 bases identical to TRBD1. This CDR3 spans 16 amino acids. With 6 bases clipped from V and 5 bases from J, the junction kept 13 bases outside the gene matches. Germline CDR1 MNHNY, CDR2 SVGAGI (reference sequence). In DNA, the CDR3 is TGTGCCAGCAGCCCTGGGACAGTTGGACCCCGAAACACCATATATTTT. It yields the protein CASSPGTVGPRNTIYF.

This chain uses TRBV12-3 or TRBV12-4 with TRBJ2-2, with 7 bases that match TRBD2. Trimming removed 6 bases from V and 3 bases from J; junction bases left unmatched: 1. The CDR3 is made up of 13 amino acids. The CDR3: CASRGLYTGELFF. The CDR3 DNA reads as TGTGCCAGCAGGGGACTATACACCGGGGAGCTGTTTTTT.

CDR3 amino acids: CATSRDTPTGSNQPQHF. The CDR3 DNA is TGTGCCACCAGCAGAGATACACCCACAGGTAGCAATCAGCCCCAGCATTTT. This chain links TRBV15 with TRBJ1-5, with a tentative D call TRBD1 (5 bases). The CDR3 spans 17 residues. Germline CDR1 LNHNV, CDR2 YYDKDF (reference sequence). The ends were cut back, 0 bases at V and 0 bases at J, with 12 bases in the middle.

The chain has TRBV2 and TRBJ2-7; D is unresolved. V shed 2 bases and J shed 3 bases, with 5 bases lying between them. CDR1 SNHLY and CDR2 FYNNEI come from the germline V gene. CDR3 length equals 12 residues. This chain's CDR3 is CASSERLYEQYF. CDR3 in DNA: TGTGCCAGCAGTGAACGTCTCTACGAGCAGTACTTC.